The next 27 T cell receptor beta chains were all read from a single sample in a study of blood T cell repertoires in COVID-19. The assay was immunoSEQ multiplex PCR, and TCRdb's table has in-frame clones only and misses some. The data contain about 81,000 clones, roughly nine tenths of them singletons. What was sequenced was peripheral blood. Receptors originate from a woman aged 50 to 60 in a cohort sampled during active COVID-19.

The rearrangement uses TRBV28 and TRBJ1-2; no clear D. Trimming left V 6 bases short and J 0 bases short, with 11 bases between. The germline V gene encodes CDR1 MDHEN and CDR2 SYDVKM. The CDR3 is made up of 14 amino acids. The CDR3 DNA is TGTGCCAGCAGCCCGGGTTCCACTAACTATGGCTACACCTTC. It yields the protein CASSPGSTNYGYTF.

This clone has only one observation. The chain combines TRBV19 with TRBJ2-2, with a possible D match to TRBD2 (7 bases). The CDR3 has 16 amino acids. The V gene lost 7 bases and the J gene lost 5 bases, with 20 bases spanning the gap. Per germline, CDR1 LNHDA and CDR2 SQIVND (reference sequence). Here the CDR3 reads CASTPGGARRTGELFF. CDR3 coding DNA: TGTGCCAGTACCCCTGGGGGGGCGAGAAGGACCGGGGAGCTGTTTTTT.

This clone was seen just once. J is TRBJ1-1 and V is TRBV10-3, with TRBD1 identical over 7 bases. J lost 0 bases, V lost 11 bases, and 9 bases had no gene match. CDR3 size: 14 residues. Germline V CDR1 and CDR2: ENHRY, SYGVKD. The CDR3 is CASGKDRVNTEAFF. The CDR3 DNA reads TGTGCCTCCGGAAAAGACAGGGTGAACACTGAAGCTTTCTTT.

The J gene is TRBJ2-7, the V gene TRBV2; 10 bases line up with TRBD2. V dropped 6 bases and J dropped 6; count of bases not matched to a gene: 8. Germline loops: CDR1 SNHLY, CDR2 FYNNEI. The CDR3 is 14 residues long. The CDR3: CASSPAGGFGEQYF. The CDR3 DNA sequence: TGTGCCAGCAGCCCAGCGGGAGGGTTCGGCGAGCAGTACTTC.

The chain couples TRBV19 to TRBJ2-1, with TRBD2 matching over 8 bases. Germline assignment: CDR1 LNHDA and CDR2 SQIVND (reference sequence). The V and J ends lost 5 bases and 6 bases, in that order; junction bases with no gene match: 6. This CDR3 contains 14 residues. CDR3 bases: TGTGCCAGTAGTTTCGTAGCGGGATCCAATGAGCAGTTCTTC. It codes for CASSFVAGSNEQFF.

CDR3 protein: CASSGTGTETQYF. For the CDR3, the DNA is TGTGCCAGCAGCGGGACGGGAACAGAGACCCAGTACTTC. This chain uses TRBV9 with TRBJ2-5, with D tentatively TRBD2 (5 bases). V was cut by 3 bases and J by 4 bases, with 10 bases left in between. The CDR3 extends over 13 amino acids. Germline V lookup: CDR1 SGDLS, CDR2 YYNGEE.

The CDR3 DNA reads TGTGCCAGCAGCTACCCGGGACTAGCAGTGGCTGAGCAGTTCTTC. It encodes CASSYPGLAVAEQFF. This sequence joins TRBV5-4 and TRBJ2-1; 9 bases align to TRBD2. This CDR3 is built from 15 residues. V lost 3 bases to trimming and J lost 9 bases; unmatched junction nucleotides: 10. The germline V gene encodes CDR1 SGHNT and CDR2 YYREEE (reference sequence).

The V call is TRBV2, the J call TRBJ2-3; 13 bases map to TRBD2. Germline-derived CDR1 and CDR2 are SNHLY and FYNNEI. There are 15 residues in the CDR3. V gave up 6 bases and J gave up 2 bases; unmatched junction bases: 2. Here the CDR3 DNA reads TGTGCCAGCAGGGGACTAGCGGGATACACAGATACGCAGTATTTT. Residues: CASRGLAGYTDTQYF.

This chain uses TRBV7-8 with TRBJ2-3; 11 bases agree with TRBD2. The CDR3 length is 17 residues. V shed 5 bases, J shed 1 base, and the junction held 8 bases outside the gene matches. Germline CDR1 SGHVS, CDR2 FQNEAQ. In DNA form, the CDR3 reads TGTGCCAGCAGCAAACGGGCGGGACTAGCGGGCACAGATACGCAGTATTTT. Translating it yields CASSKRAGLAGTDTQYF.

This clone was observed a single time. J is TRBJ2-1 and V is TRBV7-3; TRBD2 matches 12 bases. Germline values: CDR1 SGHTA, CDR2 FQGTGA. The CDR3 is made up of 14 amino acids. J was trimmed by 10 bases and V by 5 bases; bases with no gene match: 6. The CDR3 DNA reads TGTGCCAGCAGCCCTGGACTAGCGGGGCGCGAGCAGTTCTTC. It specifies CASSPGLAGREQFF.

The chain combines TRBV5-5 with TRBJ1-5; 8 bases line up with TRBD1. V dropped 4 bases and J dropped 6; count of bases not matched to a gene: 12. The germline V gene has CDR1 SGHKS and CDR2 YYEKEE (reference sequence). The CDR3 length is 16 residues. In nucleotides, the CDR3 is TGTGCCAGCAGCCTGCTAGGACAGGGTACGACTCAGCCCCAGCATTTT. The encoded protein is CASSLLGQGTTQPQHF.

This clone came up once. This sequence joins TRBV9 and TRBJ2-3; D is unresolved. The CDR3 has 13 amino acids. Germline V CDR1 and CDR2: SGDLS, YYNGEE. Trimming cost V 0 bases and J 4 bases, with 6 bases left between them. The CDR3 reads CASSVGVPDTQYF. CDR3 coding DNA: TGTGCCAGCAGCGTAGGAGTCCCAGATACGCAGTATTTT.

The chain recombines TRBV19 with TRBJ2-1, with 8 bases that match TRBD2. CDR1 LNHDA and CDR2 SQIVND come from the germline V gene (reference sequence). CDR3 size: 16 residues. Trimming removed 7 bases from V and 8 bases from J; junction bases left unmatched: 16. CDR3 sequence: CASTPLWAGGGDEQFF. The CDR3, as DNA: TGTGCCAGTACCCCCCTTTGGGCGGGGGGAGGGGATGAGCAGTTCTTC.

The chain uses TRBV5-1 and TRBJ1-1; 7 nucleotides align to TRBD1. In germline, CDR1 is SGHRS, CDR2 YFSETQ. The CDR3 runs to 15 residues. J was trimmed by 4 bases and V by 0 bases; bases with no gene match: 6. The CDR3 reads CASSLEGRGSTEAFF. The CDR3 coding sequence is TGCGCCAGCAGCTTGGAGGGCAGGGGGAGCACTGAAGCTTTCTTT.

The V and J genes are TRBV9 and TRBJ2-1, with D possibly TRBD1 on 5 matching bases. The V end lost 2 bases, the J end lost 4 bases, and 7 bases lay between the germline ends. The CDR3 is made up of 13 amino acids. From germline, CDR1 is SGDLS and CDR2 YYNGEE. The CDR3 sequence: CASSVDIYNEQFF. CDR3 sequence (DNA): TGTGCCAGCAGCGTGGACATTTACAATGAGCAGTTCTTC.

The chain couples TRBV5-1 to TRBJ2-3; no reliable D call. With 6 bases removed from V and 6 bases from J, the gap between germline ends came to 8 bases. CDR1 is SGHRS, CDR2 YFSETQ, per germline. The CDR3 contains 11 residues. This CDR3 reads CASTEQDTQYF. The CDR3 nucleotides read TGCGCCAGCACGGAACAGGATACGCAGTATTTT.

This clone was counted once. The chain links TRBV18 to TRBJ2-2; TRBD1 matches 7 bases. The CDR3 is made up of 16 amino acids. V was clipped by 3 bases and J by 1 base; unmatched bases: 5. Germline lookup yields CDR1 KGHSH and CDR2 LQKENI. The CDR3 loop reads CASSPRPGGNTGELFF. CDR3 bases: TGTGCCAGCTCACCGAGACCAGGGGGGAACACCGGGGAGCTGTTTTTT.

This clone showed up just once. CDR3 sequence: CASSPPGQGAQPQHF. The CDR3 DNA sequence: TGTGCCAGTAGTCCCCCGGGACAGGGGGCTCAGCCCCAGCATTTT. This chain uses TRBV19 with TRBJ1-5; TRBD1 matches 12 bases. Germline V CDR1 and CDR2: LNHDA, SQIVND (reference sequence). V lost 5 bases to trimming and J lost 6 bases; unmatched junction nucleotides: 5. CDR3 size: 15 residues.

The V call is TRBV11-2, the J call TRBJ1-2; D may be TRBD1 (5 bases). The CDR3 length is 12 residues. Germline lookup yields CDR1 SGHAT and CDR2 FQNNGV. Between the trimmed V and J ends, which lost 10 bases and 2 bases, there was a span of 11 bases. The CDR3, as DNA: TGTGCCATTAAGGGGCAAAACTATGGCTACACCTTC. It translates to CAIKGQNYGYTF.

V is TRBV5-1 and J is TRBJ1-2; D uncertain. CDR1 and CDR2 (germline): SGHRS, YFSETQ. This CDR3 is 12 amino acids long. The ends were cut back, 4 bases at V and 9 bases at J, with 13 bases in the middle. CDR3: CASSPEGGRYTF. The CDR3 bases are TGCGCCAGCAGCCCCGAGGGAGGACGCTACACCTTC.

The chain carries TRBV6-4 and TRBJ2-3; possible D gene TRBD2, 6 bases. V lost 4 bases to trimming and J lost 3 bases, with 14 bases between them. Germline V gives CDR1 MRHNA, CDR2 SNTAGT. This CDR3 region has 15 residues. CDR3 residues: CASSVNGGGTDTQYF. The DNA for the CDR3 is TGTGCCAGCAGTGTGAACGGGGGAGGTACAGATACGCAGTATTTT.

The chain couples TRBV12-5 to TRBJ1-1; 7 bases line up with TRBD1. CDR3 size: 13 residues. The ends lost 6 bases at V and 4 bases at J; junction bases unmatched: 5. Looked up from germline, CDR1 is LGHNT and CDR2 is FRNRAP. CDR3 loop: CASGHSGGTEAFF. The CDR3 DNA reads as TGTGCTAGTGGCCACTCAGGGGGCACTGAAGCTTTCTTT.

V gene TRBV5-4 combines with J gene TRBJ2-3; possible D gene TRBD2, 7 bases. The CDR3 runs to 16 residues. In germline, CDR1 is SGHNT, CDR2 YYREEE (reference sequence). The germline V and J ends were trimmed by 4 bases and 2 bases, with 17 bases remaining between them. The CDR3: CASSPLAGAHTDTQYF. The CDR3 DNA reads TGTGCCAGCAGCCCCCTTGCGGGGGCTCACACAGATACGCAGTATTTT.

This clone was recorded a few times. V gene TRBV6-5 combines with J gene TRBJ1-5, with D tentatively TRBD1 (6 bases). V lost 8 bases, J lost 9 bases, and 17 bases lay in between. CDR1 MNHEY and CDR2 SVGAGI come from the germline V gene. The CDR3 has 13 residues. The CDR3 is CASFRGLGWPQHF. CDR3 bases: TGTGCCAGCTTCAGGGGATTAGGTTGGCCCCAGCATTTT.

The chain uses TRBV25-1 and TRBJ1-6, with 9 bases fitting TRBD1. The CDR3 runs 16 residues. Germline V gives CDR1 MGHDK, CDR2 SYGVNS. The V and J ends lost 2 bases and 9 bases, in that order; junction bases with no gene match: 8. CDR3 loop: CASSEMGQGGSSPLHF. In DNA form, the CDR3 reads TGTGCCAGCAGTGAAATGGGACAGGGTGGAAGTTCACCCCTCCACTTT.

As concerns this clone: Other DNA sequences in the sample encode the same CDR3. This chain uses TRBV29-1 with TRBJ2-5, with 8 bases aligning to TRBD1. The CDR3 length is 12 residues. Germline V gene lookup returns CDR1 SQVTM and CDR2 ANQGSEA. The V and J ends lost 3 bases and 5 bases, in that order; junction bases with no gene match: 2. CDR3 amino acids: CSVDRGRETQYF. The CDR3 nucleotides are TGCAGCGTTGACAGGGGGCGTGAGACCCAGTACTTC.

V usage is TRBV7-9 and J usage is TRBJ1-1; 7 bases fit TRBD1. This CDR3 is built from 14 residues. With 4 bases clipped from V and 1 base from J, the junction kept 3 bases outside the gene matches. Germline-derived CDR1 and CDR2 are SEHNR and FQNEAQ (reference sequence). The CDR3 spells CASSYRGPNTEAFF. The CDR3 nucleotides read TGTGCCAGCAGCTACAGGGGCCCGAACACTGAAGCTTTCTTT.